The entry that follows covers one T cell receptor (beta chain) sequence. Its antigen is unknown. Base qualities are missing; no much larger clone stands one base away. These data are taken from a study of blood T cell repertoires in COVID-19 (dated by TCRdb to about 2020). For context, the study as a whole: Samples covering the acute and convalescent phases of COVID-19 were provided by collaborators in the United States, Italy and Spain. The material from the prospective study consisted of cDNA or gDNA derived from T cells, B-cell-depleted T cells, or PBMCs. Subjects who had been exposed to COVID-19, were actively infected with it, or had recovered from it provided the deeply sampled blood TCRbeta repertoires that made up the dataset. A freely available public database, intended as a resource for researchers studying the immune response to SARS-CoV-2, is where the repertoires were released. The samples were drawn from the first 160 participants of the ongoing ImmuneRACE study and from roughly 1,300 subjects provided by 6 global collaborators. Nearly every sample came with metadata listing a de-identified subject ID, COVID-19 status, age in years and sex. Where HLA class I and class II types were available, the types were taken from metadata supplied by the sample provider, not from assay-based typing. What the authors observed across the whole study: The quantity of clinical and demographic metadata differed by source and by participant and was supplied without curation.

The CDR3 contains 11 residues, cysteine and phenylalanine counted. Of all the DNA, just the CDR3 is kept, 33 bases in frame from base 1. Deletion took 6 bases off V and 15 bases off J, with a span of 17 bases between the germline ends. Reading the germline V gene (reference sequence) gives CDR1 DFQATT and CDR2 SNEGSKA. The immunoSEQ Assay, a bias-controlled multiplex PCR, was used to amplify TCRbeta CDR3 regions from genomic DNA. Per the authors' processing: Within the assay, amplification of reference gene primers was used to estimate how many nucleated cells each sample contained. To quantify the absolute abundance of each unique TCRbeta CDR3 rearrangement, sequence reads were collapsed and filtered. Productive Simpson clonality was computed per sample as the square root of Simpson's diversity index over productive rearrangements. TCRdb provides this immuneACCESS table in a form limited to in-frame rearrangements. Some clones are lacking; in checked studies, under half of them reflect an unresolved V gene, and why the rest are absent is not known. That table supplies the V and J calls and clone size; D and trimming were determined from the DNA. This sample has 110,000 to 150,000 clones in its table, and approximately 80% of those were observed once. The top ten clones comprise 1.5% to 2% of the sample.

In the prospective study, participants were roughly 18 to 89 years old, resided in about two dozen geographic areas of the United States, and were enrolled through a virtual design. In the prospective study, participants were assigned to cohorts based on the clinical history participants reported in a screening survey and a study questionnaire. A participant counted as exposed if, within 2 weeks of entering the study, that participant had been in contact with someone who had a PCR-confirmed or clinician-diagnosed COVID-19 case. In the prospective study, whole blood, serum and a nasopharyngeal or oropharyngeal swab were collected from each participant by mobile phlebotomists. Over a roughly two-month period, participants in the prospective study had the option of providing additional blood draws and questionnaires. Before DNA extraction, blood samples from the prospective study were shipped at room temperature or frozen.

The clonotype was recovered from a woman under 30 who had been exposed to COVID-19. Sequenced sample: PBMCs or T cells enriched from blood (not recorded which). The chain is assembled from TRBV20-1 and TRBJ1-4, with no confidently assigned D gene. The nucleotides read TGCAGTGCCGAAAGAGGAGGTAGATTGTTTTTT. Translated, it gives CSAERGGRLFF.